Listed below are T cell receptor beta chains from one sample, sequenced in a study of OX40 agonist ivuxolimab in advanced cancers. TCRdb's copy holds only in-frame clones and misses some; the assay was immunoSEQ multiplex PCR. The top ten clones hold approximately 15% of a sample with around 23,000 clones, 65% to 80% of them seen once. The sequences come from CD4+ or CD8+ T cells sorted from blood, collected in a trial of the OX40 agonist ivuxolimab. The receptors shown here come from an adult with an advanced solid tumor such as melanoma, head and neck, liver or kidney cancer. Both conserved end residues are part of each CDR3. The listing skips clone size in some rows; elsewhere it reads once, few, many or a size class.

j_call v_call clone_size cdr3_aa
TRBJ1-2 TRBV5-6 NA CASSLGWGYTF
TRBJ2-5 TRBV5-6 few CASSFTSAETQYF
TRBJ2-1 TRBV7-6 few CASSFLGSYNEQFF
TRBJ1-2 TRBV9 NA CASSVAAGAEMAYGYTF
TRBJ1-6 TRBV27 NA CASSFWAAGTGGISIGSPLHF
TRBJ2-5 TRBV5-4 NA CASSRSGGQETQYF
TRBJ2-7 TRBV7-6 NA CASSLDFGTYEQYF
TRBJ1-5 TRBV2 NA CASSPRMSNQPQHF
TRBJ2-7 TRBV4-3 NA CASSQDSPPGGLYEQYF
TRBJ1-1 TRBV14 NA CASSWGGPEAFF
TRBJ1-1 TRBV4-3 few CASSQDRGRLANTEAFF
TRBJ2-7 TRBV11-1 NA CASSLPGQTWGEQYF
TRBJ1-4 TRBV6-5 medium-sized CASSYGGLDGKLFF
TRBJ2-7 TRBV6-5 NA CASRLGENRVHEQYF
TRBJ2-2 TRBV11-2 NA CATVGQGGNGELFF
TRBJ1-4 TRBV9 NA CASSPWDNEKLFF
TRBJ1-1 TRBV19 NA CASSKAGTYTEAFF
TRBJ2-7 TRBV7-6 NA CASSQGHEQYF
TRBJ1-4 TRBV29-1 NA CSAVTAIEKLFF
TRBJ2-1 TRBV15 NA CATSRDGRLAYYNEQFF
TRBJ2-7 TRBV7-9 NA CASSIGTDEQYF
TRBJ1-4 TRBV2 medium-sized CASSDSATNEKLFF
TRBJ2-1 TRBV27 NA CASGWPGPEQFF
TRBJ2-1 TRBV19 medium-sized CASSLTSGDYNEQFF
TRBJ1-1 TRBV7-9 NA CASSLGGDSRAFF
TRBJ2-5 TRBV6-6 NA CASWGGTQYF
TRBJ2-7 TRBV7-6 NA CASSLGGDSYEQYF
TRBJ1-5 TRBV4-1 medium-sized CASSQLGEGDGQPQHF
TRBJ1-4 TRBV7-9 NA CASSLNSPDRGNEKLFF
TRBJ2-7 TRBV27 NA CASSRLAGADYEQYF
TRBJ1-2 TRBV6-5 medium-sized CASTPGTVLIGGYTF
TRBJ2-7 TRBV5-8 NA CASSSDRGSYEQYF
TRBJ1-1 TRBV14 NA CASSQVGVNTEAFF
TRBJ2-2 TRBV11-3 NA CASSLQGGEHRELFF
TRBJ1-4 TRBV4-3 NA CASSRTEGANNEKLFF